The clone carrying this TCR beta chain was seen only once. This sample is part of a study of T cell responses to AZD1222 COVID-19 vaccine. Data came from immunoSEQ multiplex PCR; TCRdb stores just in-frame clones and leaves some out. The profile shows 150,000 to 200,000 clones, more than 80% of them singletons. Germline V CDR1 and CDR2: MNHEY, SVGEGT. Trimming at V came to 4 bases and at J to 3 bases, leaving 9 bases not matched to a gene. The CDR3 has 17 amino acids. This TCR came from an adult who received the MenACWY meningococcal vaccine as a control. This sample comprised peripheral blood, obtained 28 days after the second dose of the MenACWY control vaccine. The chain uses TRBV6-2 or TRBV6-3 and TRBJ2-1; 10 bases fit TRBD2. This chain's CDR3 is CASSFFRTSGNYNEQFF. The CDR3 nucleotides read TGTGCCAGCAGTTTTTTCCGAACTAGCGGGAACTACAATGAGCAGTTCTTC.